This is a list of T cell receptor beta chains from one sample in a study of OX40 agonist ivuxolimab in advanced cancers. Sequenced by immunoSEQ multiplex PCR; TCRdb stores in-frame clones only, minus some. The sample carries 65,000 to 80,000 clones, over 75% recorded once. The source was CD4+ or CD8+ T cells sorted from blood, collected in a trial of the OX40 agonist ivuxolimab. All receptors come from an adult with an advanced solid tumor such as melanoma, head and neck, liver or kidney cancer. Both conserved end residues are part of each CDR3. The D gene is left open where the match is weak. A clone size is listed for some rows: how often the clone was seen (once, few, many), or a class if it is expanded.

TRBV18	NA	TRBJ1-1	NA	CASSPPLGTEAFF	TGTGCCAGCTCACCACCCTTGGGCACTGAAGCTTTCTTT
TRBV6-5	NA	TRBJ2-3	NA	CASSYSRRISTDTQYF	TGTGCCAGCAGTTACTCGAGGCGTATTAGCACAGATACGCAGTATTTT
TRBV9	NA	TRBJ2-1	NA	CASSVAWESYNEQFF	TGTGCCAGCAGCGTAGCCTGGGAATCCTACAATGAGCAGTTCTTC
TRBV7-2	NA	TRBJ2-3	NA	CASSSGLEADTQYF	TGTGCCAGCAGCTCAGGTCTGGAGGCAGATACGCAGTATTTT
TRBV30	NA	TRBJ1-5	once	CAWSLNFPRRPQHF	TGTGCCTGGAGTTTAAATTTCCCTCGTCGGCCCCAGCATTTT
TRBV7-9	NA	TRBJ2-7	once	CAPQRPVSYEQYF	TGTGCCCCCCAACGACCGGTCTCCTACGAGCAGTACTTC
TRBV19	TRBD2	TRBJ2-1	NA	CASSTGLAGLSSYNEQFF	TGTGCCAGTAGTACCGGACTAGCGGGCTTGAGCTCCTACAATGAGCAGTTCTTC
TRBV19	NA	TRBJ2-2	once	CASSIGRNTGELFF	TGTGCCAGTAGTATAGGACGTAACACCGGGGAGCTGTTTTTT
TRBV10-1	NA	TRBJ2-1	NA	CASSEGGTYNEQFF	TGCGCCAGCAGTGAGGGAGGGACTTACAATGAGCAGTTCTTC
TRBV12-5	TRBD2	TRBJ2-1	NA	CASGLQLAGGQQPEQFF	TGTGCTAGTGGTTTGCAACTAGCGGGAGGCCAACAGCCTGAGCAGTTCTTC
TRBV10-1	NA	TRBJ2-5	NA	CASSASGPGEGETQYF	TGCGCCAGCAGTGCCTCCGGGCCAGGGGAGGGAGAGACCCAGTACTTC
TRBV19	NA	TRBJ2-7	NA	CASSELPPYEQYF	TGTGCCAGTAGTGAGCTACCCCCCTACGAGCAGTACTTC
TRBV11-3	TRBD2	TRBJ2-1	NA	CASSLGPVGGPQSEQFF	TGTGCCAGCAGCTTAGGTCCCGTGGGAGGGCCACAGAGCGAGCAGTTCTTC
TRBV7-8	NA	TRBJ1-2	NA	CASSLTGDNNYGYTF	TGTGCCAGCAGCCTGACGGGAGACAATAACTATGGCTACACCTTC
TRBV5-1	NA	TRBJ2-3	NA	CASNTAISTDTQYF	TGCGCCAGCAACACAGCAATCAGCACAGATACGCAGTATTTT
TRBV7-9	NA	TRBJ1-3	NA	CASGRGSGNTIYF	TGTGCCAGCGGCAGGGGCTCTGGAAACACCATATATTTT